Listed here are 29 T cell receptor beta chains from one sample, sequenced in a study of blood T cell repertoires in COVID-19 (TCRdb year 2020). The library was generated by the immunoSEQ multiplex PCR assay. The immuneACCESS repertoire file appears here via TCRdb, limited to in-frame rearrangements. These files lack a portion of the clones; in checked studies, under half of the deficit traces to unresolved V genes, and the cause of the others is not known. The sample table shows about 250,000 clones, and around four fifths are seen once. The top ten clonotypes cover over 5.5% of the sample. The sequenced sample was peripheral blood. The receptors derive from a woman aged 60-70 years with active or convalescent COVID-19.

V and J are TRBV19 and TRBJ2-1, with TRBD2 identical over 7 bases. CDR1 is LNHDA, CDR2 SQIVND, per germline (reference sequence). This CDR3 contains 16 residues. V dropped 3 bases and J dropped 8; count of bases not matched to a gene: 13. The CDR3 loop reads CASSMRREMVWDEQFF. The CDR3 nucleotides read TGTGCCAGTAGTATGAGGCGGGAGATGGTATGGGATGAGCAGTTCTTC.

This chain joins TRBV6-1 and TRBJ2-1, with 9 bases aligning to TRBD2. Losses at the gene ends were 2 bases for V and 8 bases for J; bases not matched to a gene: 7. This CDR3 is 15 amino acids long. Germline V gene lookup returns CDR1 MNHNS and CDR2 SASEGT. CDR3 sequence: CASSERLAGIDEQFF. The DNA of the CDR3 is TGTGCCAGCAGTGAACGGCTAGCGGGAATCGATGAGCAGTTCTTC.

J is TRBJ2-3 and V is TRBV10-1; D ambiguous. The CDR3 has 13 residues. V was pared by 2 bases and J by 6 bases, with 9 bases between. CDR1 is WNHNN and CDR2 is SYGVQD in the germline V gene (reference sequence). CDR3 nucleotides: TGCGCCAGCAGTGAGAACAGTCAGGATACGCAGTATTTT. This sequence encodes CASSENSQDTQYF.

This rearrangement joins TRBV5-8 to TRBJ1-1; D possibly corresponds to TRBD1 (5 bases). Germline-derived CDR1 and CDR2 are SGHTS and YDEGEE. The CDR3 is made up of 14 amino acids. Trimming removed 0 bases from V and 4 bases from J, with 10 bases in between. The DNA of the CDR3 is TGTGCCAGCAGCTTGGAGGCGGGGCTCACTGAAGCTTTCTTT. It is translated as CASSLEAGLTEAFF.

J is TRBJ1-3 and V is TRBV5-6, with unresolved D. V was pared by 4 bases and J by 3 bases, with 5 bases between. Germline loops: CDR1 SGHDT, CDR2 YYEEEE. There are 12 residues in the CDR3. The CDR3: CASSRGGNTIYF. The DNA of the CDR3 is TGTGCCAGCAGCCGAGGTGGAAACACCATATATTTT.

The CDR3 protein is CASSLGLAGGSEQFF. The CDR3 coding sequence is TGTGCCAGCAGCTTGGGACTAGCGGGGGGCAGTGAGCAGTTCTTC. The V call is TRBV7-2, the J call TRBJ2-1; TRBD2 agrees at 15 bases. Germline CDR1 and CDR2: SGHTA and FQGNSA. CDR3 length equals 15 residues. With V trimmed by 3 bases and J by 9 bases, 3 bases remained unmatched.

This sequence joins TRBV19 and TRBJ2-5; 12 bases fit TRBD2. The length of the CDR3 is 14 residues. The V segment lost 4 bases and the J segment 7 bases; nucleotides outside the gene matches: 4. The germline CDR1 and CDR2 sequences are LNHDA and SQIVND (reference sequence). CDR3 loop: CASSSSLAGGTQYF. The CDR3, as DNA: TGTGCCAGTAGTAGCTCACTAGCGGGAGGGACCCAGTACTTC.

This chain connects TRBV7-2 to TRBJ2-2; TRBD2 is a possible D gene (6 bases). The CDR3 sequence is 13 residues long. V was trimmed by 5 bases and J by 6 bases, leaving 10 bases between them. Looked up from germline, CDR1 is SGHTA and CDR2 is FQGNSA. CDR3 coding DNA: TGTGCCAGCAGCCGAACGGGGGCCGGGGAGCTGTTTTTT. It is translated as CASSRTGAGELFF. The full variable domain, completed using reference TRBV7-2 and TRBJ2-2, is GAGVSQSPSNKVTEKGKDVELRCDPISGHTALYWYRQSLGQGLEFLIYFQGNSAPDKSGLPSDRFSAERTGGSVSTLTIQRTQQEDSAVYLCASSRTGAGELFFGEGSRLTVL.

V and J are TRBV4-1 and TRBJ2-7; possibly TRBD2 for D (5 bases). This CDR3 contains 13 residues. Germline V gives CDR1 MGHRA, CDR2 YSYEKL. Trimming removed 4 bases at V and 3 bases at J, with 10 bases between. CDR3 in amino acids: CASSPPGGYEQYF. The CDR3 coding sequence is TGCGCCAGCAGCCCCCCTGGAGGCTACGAGCAGTACTTC.

In this sample, this clone turned up once. The chain links TRBV10-2 to TRBJ2-5; 7 bases line up with TRBD2. The CDR3 has 14 amino acids. V lost 7 bases, J lost 5 bases, and 10 bases stayed unmatched. Germline CDR1 and CDR2: WSHSY and SAAADI. CDR3 loop: CASKSERGGETQYF. As DNA, the CDR3 is TGCGCCAGCAAATCGGAGCGGGGTGGGGAGACCCAGTACTTC.

V and J are TRBV15 and TRBJ1-4; TRBD1 matches 9 bases. The CDR3 spans 15 residues. V trimming: 1 base; J trimming: 5 bases; junction bases outside the gene matches: 2. Germline loops: CDR1 LNHNV, CDR2 YYDKDF (reference sequence). In DNA, the CDR3 is TGTGCCACCAGCAGAGGACAGGGGGGAAATGAAAAACTGTTTTTT. This encodes CATSRGQGGNEKLFF.

The CDR3 DNA reads as TGCGCCAGCAGCTTGCACGGTTCTGGGGCCAACGTCCTGACTTTC. Translated: CASSLHGSGANVLTF. V is TRBV5-1 and J is TRBJ2-6; no definite D call. The CDR3 is 15 amino acids. CDR1 SGHRS and CDR2 YFSETQ come from the germline V gene. The V end lost 1 base, the J end lost 1 base, and 6 bases lay between the germline ends.

V gene TRBV12-5 combines with J gene TRBJ1-3, with a tentative D call TRBD1 (6 bases). The germline gives CDR1 LGHNT, CDR2 FRNRAP. Trimming shortened V by 8 bases and J by 0 bases, and 14 bases separated the two germline ends. The CDR3 spans 15 residues. The CDR3 reads CASTDGQSSGNTIYF. The CDR3, as DNA: TGTGCTAGTACGGACGGACAGAGCTCTGGAAACACCATATATTTT.

The chain combines TRBV6-2 or TRBV6-3 with TRBJ1-1, with TRBD1 matching 10 bases. The CDR3 totals 16 residues. Per germline, CDR1 MNHEY and CDR2 SVGEGT. The V segment lost 4 bases and the J segment 1 base; nucleotides outside the gene matches: 6. The CDR3 nucleotides read TGTGCCAGCAGTTCGCCCCGGGACAGGGGGAACACTGAAGCTTTCTTT. The encoded protein is CASSSPRDRGNTEAFF.

V usage is TRBV7-8 and J usage is TRBJ2-7; TRBD2 matches 9 bases. This CDR3 is 15 amino acids long. Germline values: CDR1 SGHVS, CDR2 FQNEAQ. V lost 1 base, J lost 4 bases, and 5 bases stayed unmatched. CDR3 region: CASSLDSSGVYEQYV. DNA of the CDR3: TGTGCCAGCAGCTTAGATTCTAGCGGGGTTTACGAGCAGTACGTC.

The chain has TRBV2 and TRBJ2-1; 8 bases are a match to TRBD1. The CDR3 consists of 14 residues. Per germline, CDR1 SNHLY and CDR2 FYNNEI. The V and J ends lost 5 bases and 6 bases, in that order; junction bases with no gene match: 6. CDR3 sequence: CASSSGTGVNEQFF. DNA for the CDR3: TGTGCCAGCAGTTCCGGGACAGGTGTCAATGAGCAGTTCTTC.

The chain carries TRBV10-3 and TRBJ2-1; 11 nucleotides line up with TRBD2. V was clipped by 5 bases and J by 5 bases; unmatched bases: 8. Germline lookup yields CDR1 ENHRY and CDR2 SYGVKD. The CDR3 spans 16 residues. In DNA, the CDR3 is TGTGCCATCAGTCCCGCCCCACTAGCGGGAGACAATGAGCAGTTCTTC. This encodes CAISPAPLAGDNEQFF.

The chain employs TRBV28 and TRBJ1-5; D is possibly TRBD1 (5 bases). The germline CDR1 and CDR2 sequences are MDHEN and SYDVKM. The CDR3 extends over 15 amino acids. Deletions cut 2 bases from V and 5 bases from J, with 13 bases between. The CDR3 region has the DNA TGTGCCAGCAGTTTACATACCCAGGGCTATCAGCCCCAGCATTTT. It specifies CASSLHTQGYQPQHF.

The rearrangement links TRBV29-1 to TRBJ2-2, with 7 nucleotides matching TRBD1. Germline-derived CDR1 and CDR2 are SQVTM and ANQGSEA. Trimming at V came to 4 bases and at J to 3 bases, leaving 8 bases not matched to a gene. CDR3 size: 15 residues. The chain's CDR3 is CSVAPDRSDTGELFF. For the CDR3, the DNA is TGCAGCGTTGCCCCGGACAGGTCCGACACCGGGGAGCTGTTTTTT.

This chain connects TRBV7-2 to TRBJ2-3, with no clear D. V shed 1 base and J shed 5 bases, with 10 bases lying between them. The germline CDR1 and CDR2 sequences are SGHTA and FQGNSA. There are 14 residues in the CDR3. CDR3 nucleotide sequence: TGTGCCAGCAGCTTAGACCCGGGTGGAGATACGCAGTATTTT. It encodes CASSLDPGGDTQYF.

V is TRBV2 and J is TRBJ2-1; TRBD2 is a possible D gene (6 bases). V was trimmed by 6 bases and J by 0 bases, leaving 9 bases between them. This CDR3 has 14 residues. Germline V gives CDR1 SNHLY, CDR2 FYNNEI. CDR3 nucleotide sequence: TGTGCCAGCAGGGGGCGGGGCTCCTACAATGAGCAGTTCTTC. This gives the protein CASRGRGSYNEQFF.

This chain links TRBV27 with TRBJ1-2, with TRBD1 as a possible D gene (6 bases). The CDR3 extends over 16 amino acids. Germline CDR1 MNHEY, CDR2 SMNVEV (reference sequence). Trimming took off 6 bases at V and 6 bases at J, with 23 bases between the two ends. The CDR3 DNA reads TGTGCCAGCAGCCGGGGGGGCGGACAGAACATACATGGCTACACCTTC. It is translated as CASSRGGGQNIHGYTF.

The chain recombines TRBV27 with TRBJ1-5; maybe TRBD1 (6 bases). Germline CDR1 and CDR2: MNHEY and SMNVEV (reference sequence). This CDR3 region has 14 residues. The V gene lost 5 bases and the J gene lost 1 base, with 9 bases spanning the gap. CDR3 DNA: TGTGCCAGCAGTCCGGACAGAAGCAATCAGCCCCAGCATTTT. Its translation is CASSPDRSNQPQHF.

The CDR3 loop is CASSLGTGGTEKLFF. CDR3 DNA sequence: TGTGCCAGCAGCTTAGGTACAGGGGGCACTGAAAAACTGTTTTTT. The rearrangement uses TRBV7-8 and TRBJ1-4, with 9 bases identical to TRBD1. The ends lost 1 base at V and 7 bases at J; junction bases unmatched: 4. Per germline, CDR1 SGHVS and CDR2 FQNEAQ. This CDR3 comprises 15 residues.

This clone was counted a few times. The gene calls are TRBV13 and TRBJ1-3, with 9 nucleotides matching TRBD1. With V trimmed by 5 bases and J by 3 bases, 11 bases remained unmatched. The germline gives CDR1 PRHDT, CDR2 FYEKMQ (reference sequence). The CDR3 covers 17 residues. CDR3 nucleotides: TGTGCCAGCAGCATCCGGGACAGGGCTTTGAGTGGAAACACCATATATTTT. It specifies CASSIRDRALSGNTIYF.

The chain carries TRBV19 and TRBJ1-2, with 10 positions matching TRBD1. Germline CDR1 reads LNHDA; CDR2 reads SQIVND (reference sequence). Unmatched junction bases numbered 4, after V lost 3 bases and J lost 3 bases. This CDR3 region has 15 residues. In DNA form, the CDR3 reads TGTGCCAGTAGTATCGACAGGGGGCTGGACTATGGCTACACCTTC. Its protein is CASSIDRGLDYGYTF.

This clone has a handful of counts. The chain is built from TRBV15 and TRBJ2-6, with D tentatively TRBD1 (6 bases). The germline V gene encodes CDR1 LNHNV and CDR2 YYDKDF (reference sequence). The CDR3 spans 15 residues. The V and J ends lost 4 bases and 0 bases respectively, with 7 bases between them. The CDR3 DNA follows: TGTGCCACCAGCATGGACAGCTCTGGGGCCAACGTCCTGACTTTC. Translation gives CATSMDSSGANVLTF.

The chain couples TRBV6-1 to TRBJ1-2, with TRBD1 matching over 8 bases. Germline CDR1 and CDR2: MNHNS and SASEGT. V shed 3 bases, J shed 8 bases, and the junction held 8 bases outside the gene matches. This CDR3 spans 14 amino acids. The CDR3 bases are TGTGCCAGCAGTGATTGGCAGGGGGCAGGAGGCTACACCTTC. Its protein is CASSDWQGAGGYTF.

This chain links TRBV7-9 with TRBJ1-5; 10 nucleotides agree with TRBD1. V lost 5 bases, J lost 2 bases, and 6 bases stayed unmatched. The CDR3 has 16 amino acids. Germline values: CDR1 SEHNR, CDR2 FQNEAQ (reference sequence). CDR3 region: CASSPSGTGGNQPQHF. In DNA form, the CDR3 reads TGTGCCAGCAGCCCGAGCGGGACAGGGGGCAATCAGCCCCAGCATTTT.